The 17 T cell receptor beta chains below come from one sample, sequenced in a study of OX40 agonist ivuxolimab in advanced cancers. Generated by immunoSEQ multiplex PCR, the TCRdb table keeps only in-frame clones and is missing some. The profile shows tens of thousands of clones, 88% of them singletons. The specimen was CD4+ or CD8+ T cells sorted from blood, collected in a trial of the OX40 agonist ivuxolimab. The receptors originated from an adult with an advanced solid tumor such as melanoma, head and neck, liver or kidney cancer.

The gene calls are TRBV9 and TRBJ2-3; 11 nucleotides align to TRBD2. Germline V lookup: CDR1 SGDLS, CDR2 YYNGEE. The CDR3 has 16 residues. V was clipped by 4 bases and J by 6 bases; unmatched bases: 10. The CDR3 reads CASSLDPTSGSDTQYF. Here the CDR3 DNA reads TGTGCCAGCAGCCTCGACCCAACTAGCGGGAGTGATACGCAGTATTTT.

The J gene is TRBJ2-4, the V gene TRBV27; D gene ambiguous. The CDR3 contains 13 residues. Between the trimmed V and J ends, which lost 9 bases and 1 base, there was a span of 10 bases. Germline values: CDR1 MNHEY, CDR2 SMNVEV (reference sequence). The CDR3 nucleotides are TGTGCCAGTGGGAAAGGGGCCAAAAACATTCAGTACTTC. Protein sequence: CASGKGAKNIQYF.

This sequence joins TRBV5-8 and TRBJ1-5; the D is unclear. Germline V gives CDR1 SGHTS, CDR2 YDEGEE. This CDR3 is built from 15 residues. V lost 4 bases and J 1 base, leaving 12 bases between the germline ends. The CDR3 bases are TGTGCCAGCAGCCTCGCGCAGGTCAGCAATCAGCCCCAGCATTTT. Translating it yields CASSLAQVSNQPQHF.

This chain connects TRBV7-2 to TRBJ2-1, with D possibly being TRBD1 (6 bases). Trimming cost V 5 bases and J 5 bases, with 13 bases left between them. The CDR3 is 14 amino acids. In germline, CDR1 is SGHTA, CDR2 FQGNSA. The CDR3 reads CASSKGSGDNEQFF. CDR3 nucleotides: TGTGCCAGCAGCAAGGGGTCAGGGGACAATGAGCAGTTCTTC.

The chain uses TRBV5-1 and TRBJ2-7; 13 bases are a match to TRBD2. V shed 10 bases, J shed 0 bases, and the junction held 19 bases outside the gene matches. The CDR3 totals 19 residues. Germline-derived CDR1 and CDR2 are SGHRS and YFSETQ. CDR3 DNA: TGCGCCGGGACTACGGATTCCGGGACTAGCGGGACAAACTCCTACGAGCAGTACTTC. Translating gives CAGTTDSGTSGTNSYEQYF.

The V and J genes are TRBV19 and TRBJ2-1; D is ambiguous. Trimming stripped 3 bases from V and 3 bases from J, with 6 bases between. Germline CDR1 LNHDA, CDR2 SQIVND (reference sequence). The CDR3 contains 13 residues. CDR3 in DNA: TGTGCCAGTAGTATGGGAATCTACAATGAGCAGTTCTTC. Translation: CASSMGIYNEQFF.

The chain combines TRBV6-1 with TRBJ2-7; D unclear. Germline loops: CDR1 MNHNS, CDR2 SASEGT. Deletions cut 1 base from V and 5 bases from J, with 9 bases between. CDR3 length: 13 residues. The CDR3 DNA sequence: TGTGCCAGCAGTGAAGTATTACGGGACGAGCAGTACTTC. This encodes CASSEVLRDEQYF.

This clone was counted a single time. V is TRBV30 and J is TRBJ2-3; 9 positions agree with TRBD2. The CDR3 sequence is 15 residues long. Losses at the gene ends were 7 bases for V and 4 bases for J; bases not matched to a gene: 12. Germline assignment: CDR1 GTSNPN and CDR2 SVGIG (reference sequence). The CDR3 sequence: CASDRMREGPDTQYF. The CDR3 coding sequence is TGTGCCTCCGACCGCATGCGGGAGGGCCCAGATACGCAGTATTTT. The whole variable domain, remainder taken from reference TRBV30 and TRBJ2-3, is SQTIHQWPATLVQPVGSPLSLECTVEGTSNPNLYWYRQAAGRGLQLLFYSVGIGQISSEVPQNLSASRPQDRQFILSSKKLLLSDSGFYLCASDRMREGPDTQYFGPGTRLTVL.

This clone was picked up a small number of times. The chain combines TRBV2 with TRBJ1-2; a weak D match, TRBD1 (6 bases). The CDR3 spans 15 residues. V gave up 1 base and J gave up 8 bases, with 17 bases separating them. The germline V gene encodes CDR1 SNHLY and CDR2 FYNNEI. CDR3 amino acids: CASSEGVGGSEGYTF. For the CDR3, the DNA is TGTGCCAGCAGTGAAGGGGTAGGGGGATCGGAGGGCTACACCTTC. The whole variable domain, filled in from reference TRBV2 and TRBJ1-2, reads EPEVTQTPSHQVTQMGQEVILRCVPISNHLYFYWYRQILGQKVEFLVSFYNNEISEKSEIFDDQFSVERPDGSNFTLKIRSTKLEDSAMYFCASSEGVGGSEGYTFGSGTRLTVV.

This clone appeared once. This chain links TRBV7-6 with TRBJ2-5, with 7 nucleotides matching TRBD2. The CDR3 is 15 amino acids. With V trimmed by 0 bases and J by 2 bases, 3 bases remained unmatched. CDR1 SGHVS and CDR2 FNYEAQ come from the germline V gene. CDR3 protein: CASSLARGEQETQYF. The CDR3 DNA reads as TGTGCCAGCAGCTTAGCTCGGGGGGAGCAAGAGACCCAGTACTTC.

The chain joins TRBV12-5 to TRBJ2-1; tentatively, D is TRBD2 (5 bases). The germline CDR1 and CDR2 sequences are LGHNT and FRNRAP. V was trimmed by 2 bases and J by 4 bases, leaving 9 bases between them. This CDR3 has 14 amino acids. For the CDR3, the DNA is TGTGCTAGTGGTTTGAGCGGAACTTACAATGAGCAGTTCTTC. This codes for CASGLSGTYNEQFF.

Worth noting for this clone: The same CDR3 arises from other DNA sequences in this sample as well. The CDR3 loop is CASSVSGDTDTQYF. Here the CDR3 DNA reads TGTGCCAGCAGCGTTAGCGGTGACACAGATACGCAGTATTTT. The chain carries TRBV9 and TRBJ2-3, with a tentative D call TRBD2 (6 bases). The CDR3 runs 14 residues. Germline V lookup: CDR1 SGDLS, CDR2 YYNGEE. Trimming removed 2 bases from V and 2 bases from J, with 9 bases in between.

V gene TRBV28 combines with J gene TRBJ2-3; D perhaps matches TRBD1 (6 bases). CDR1 MDHEN and CDR2 SYDVKM come from the germline V gene. The length of the CDR3 is 15 residues. V dropped 3 bases and J dropped 1 base, with 11 bases sitting between them. This CDR3 reads CASSFQGWGTDTQYF. CDR3 bases: TGTGCCAGCAGTTTTCAGGGGTGGGGCACAGATACGCAGTATTTT.

The chain carries TRBV28 and TRBJ2-7, with 12 bases aligning to TRBD2. The germline CDR1 and CDR2 sequences are MDHEN and SYDVKM. J was trimmed by 2 bases and V by 5 bases; bases with no gene match: 4. The CDR3 sequence is 15 residues long. The CDR3 DNA reads TGTGCCAGCAGTCCTCCTAGCGGGAGGGCCTACGAGCAGTACTTC. Its protein is CASSPPSGRAYEQYF.

V usage is TRBV7-2 and J usage is TRBJ2-1; D unresolved. CDR3 length: 14 residues. V lost 1 base and J lost 6, with 10 bases in between. Germline-derived CDR1 and CDR2 are SGHTA and FQGNSA. In nucleotides, the CDR3 is TGTGCCAGCAGCTTAGTGTCTACGATCAATGAGCAGTTCTTC. Protein: CASSLVSTINEQFF.

The chain carries TRBV6-1 and TRBJ2-1, with 11 bases identical to TRBD2. The CDR3 is 15 residues long. Germline CDR1 reads MNHNS; CDR2 reads SASEGT. V was clipped by 6 bases and J by 7 bases; unmatched bases: 8. The CDR3 reads CASSLLAGEWNEQFF. The DNA for the CDR3 is TGTGCCAGCAGCTTACTAGCGGGAGAGTGGAATGAGCAGTTCTTC.

The rearrangement uses TRBV7-6 and TRBJ2-7; D not resolved. Per germline, CDR1 SGHVS and CDR2 FNYEAQ. The V end lost 5 bases, the J end lost 5 bases, and 22 bases lay between the germline ends. The CDR3 sequence is 16 residues long. The CDR3: CASSPGPSSRSDEQYF. CDR3 coding DNA: TGTGCCAGCAGCCCCGGTCCAAGCTCGCGAAGTGACGAGCAGTACTTC. The whole variable domain, remainder taken from reference TRBV7-6 and TRBJ2-7, is GAGVSQSPRYKVTKRGQDVALRCDPISGHVSLYWYRQALGQGPEFLTYFNYEAQQDKSGLPNDRFSAERPEGSISTLTIQRTEQRDSAMYRCASSPGPSSRSDEQYFGPGTRLTVT.